The clone carrying this T cell receptor beta chain has just one count. The method was immunoSEQ multiplex PCR; TCRdb's version includes in-frame clones alone and lacks a portion of them. The table lists roughly 680,000 clones, roughly 90% of them singletons. The CDR3 extends over 13 amino acids. V shed 8 bases, J shed 2 bases, and the junction held 4 bases outside the gene matches. Germline CDR1 reads MNHEY; CDR2 reads SVGAGI. The treatment is: roughly 19 received Ad26.COV2.S at low or high dose, single or two shots; several received placebo; per-sample allocation not given. Sampling occurred on day 63 after the first vaccine or placebo injection. Within Boston, the person who donated was an adult of 18-55 years. The data belong to a study of Ad26.COV2.S vaccination and SARS-CoV-2 variants.

The TCR sequence derives from a person aged 18-65 years who received the Ad26.COV2.S COVID-19 vaccine or a placebo. Sample: peripheral blood, taken in a trial of Ad26.COV2.S vaccine versus placebo. The rearrangement links TRBV6-5 to TRBJ2-5, with 8 bases that match TRBD1. The CDR3, as DNA: TGTGCCAGCGCACAGGGGGTACAAGAGACCCAGTACTTC. Amino acid sequence: CASAQGVQETQYF.